Shown below are 21 T cell receptor beta chains from a single sample sequenced in a study of blood T cell repertoires in COVID-19. Sequenced by immunoSEQ multiplex PCR; TCRdb stores in-frame clones only, minus some. This table has 200,000 or so clones, about 80% appearing once. The sample comprised peripheral blood. These receptors were collected from a woman aged 55-70 years with acute or convalescent COVID-19.

V is TRBV4-1 and J is TRBJ1-4; tentative D call: TRBD1 (5 bases). CDR1 and CDR2 from the germline V gene are MGHRA and YSYEKL. The CDR3 sequence is 15 residues long. V lost 1 base and J 7 bases, leaving 13 bases between the germline ends. CDR3 sequence: CASSQGVGVFEKLFF. CDR3 coding DNA: TGCGCCAGCAGCCAAGGGGTAGGGGTATTTGAAAAACTGTTTTTT.

This clone appeared once. The rearrangement joins TRBV5-6 to TRBJ2-1; D is uncertain. CDR1 is SGHDT, CDR2 YYEEEE, per germline. V lost 2 bases to trimming and J lost 5 bases, with 8 bases between them. The CDR3 is 13 residues long. The chain's CDR3 is CASSLSGNNEQFF. Written as DNA, the CDR3 is TGTGCCAGCAGCTTATCAGGAAACAATGAGCAGTTCTTC.

This clone was detected once. V and J are TRBV18 and TRBJ1-6; 7 positions match TRBD1. V lost 4 bases and J lost 4; bases outside the gene matches: 7. From germline, CDR1 is KGHSH and CDR2 LQKENI. This CDR3 has 16 residues. CDR3 in amino acids: CASSQTTGPYNSPLHF. DNA of the CDR3: TGTGCCAGCTCACAAACGACAGGGCCATATAATTCACCCCTCCACTTT.

This clone was detected once. The chain uses TRBV20-1 and TRBJ2-5; maybe TRBD1 (5 bases). This CDR3 is built from 12 residues. Germline values: CDR1 DFQATT, CDR2 SNEGSKA (reference sequence). V lost 3 bases, J lost 2 bases, and 7 bases lay in between. CDR3 protein: CSASTGQETQYF. The CDR3 region has the DNA TGCAGTGCTAGTACAGGACAAGAGACCCAGTACTTC.

This clone showed up just once. The chain carries TRBV5-6 and TRBJ1-6; D is undetermined. There are 15 residues in the CDR3. With 1 base removed from V and 2 bases from J, the gap between germline ends came to 7 bases. Germline V gene lookup returns CDR1 SGHDT and CDR2 YYEEEE. The CDR3 DNA sequence: TGTGCCAGCAGCTTGACCGGGACCTATAATTCACCCCTCCACTTT. This translates into CASSLTGTYNSPLHF.

The chain carries TRBV27 and TRBJ1-5, with D hard to call. Germline lookup yields CDR1 MNHEY and CDR2 SMNVEV (reference sequence). There are 16 residues in the CDR3. Trimming pared 3 bases from V and 4 bases from J, leaving 16 bases between. The CDR3 DNA reads TGTGCCAGCAGTTTGCTCCTAGCTGTGGCAAATCAGCCCCAGCATTTT. This translates into CASSLLLAVANQPQHF.

The genes are TRBV11-2 and TRBJ1-1; 9 bases map to TRBD1. The CDR3 consists of 15 residues. Per germline, CDR1 SGHAT and CDR2 FQNNGV. V gave up 4 bases and J gave up 1 base; unmatched junction bases: 4. Here the CDR3 reads CASSYRGPGNTEAFF. Written as DNA, the CDR3 is TGTGCCAGCAGCTACAGGGGGCCAGGGAACACTGAAGCTTTCTTT. Looking up the rest from reference TRBV11-2 and TRBJ1-1 gives the full variable domain: EAGVAQSPRYKIIEKRQSVAFWCNPISGHATLYWYQQILGQGPKLLIQFQNNGVVDDSQLPKDRFSAERLKGVDSTLKIQPAKLEDSAVYLCASSYRGPGNTEAFFGQGTRLTVV.

J is TRBJ2-4 and V is TRBV12-3 or TRBV12-4; no reliable D call. CDR3 length: 13 residues. V was pared by 5 bases and J by 5 bases, with 10 bases between. The CDR3 nucleotides read TGTGCCAGCAGTCGAGGATTCCAAAACATTCAGTACTTC. Translated: CASSRGFQNIQYF.

This clone was seen only once. The V call is TRBV28, the J call TRBJ2-3, with 9 bases matching TRBD1. The CDR3 is 15 amino acids. Looked up from germline, CDR1 is MDHEN and CDR2 is SYDVKM. The trim removed 5 bases at V and 1 base at J, leaving 4 bases unmatched. The DNA for the CDR3 is TGTGCCAGCAGTACCTGGGACAGGGGCACAGATACGCAGTATTTT. It specifies CASSTWDRGTDTQYF.

This chain links TRBV2 with TRBJ1-1, with 8 positions matching TRBD1. Germline CDR1 SNHLY, CDR2 FYNNEI. This CDR3 comprises 16 residues. V lost 6 bases and J lost 4; bases outside the gene matches: 13. The CDR3 is CASSLTVDRVGTEAFF. In DNA form, the CDR3 reads TGTGCCAGCAGCCTTACCGTGGACAGGGTGGGCACTGAAGCTTTCTTT.

The chain couples TRBV5-4 to TRBJ2-7; D gene unclear. V gave up 4 bases and J gave up 0 bases, with 11 bases separating them. The CDR3 consists of 14 residues. CDR1 is SGHNT, CDR2 YYREEE, per germline (reference sequence). This chain's CDR3 is CASSPERSSYEQYF. For the CDR3, the DNA is TGTGCCAGCAGCCCCGAACGGAGCTCCTACGAGCAGTACTTC.

The CDR3 nucleotides are TGCGCCAGCAGCCCGGGACAGGGGACAGATACGCAGTATTTT. Translated, it gives CASSPGQGTDTQYF. J is TRBJ2-3 and V is TRBV4-3, with TRBD1 matching 10 bases. Trimming cost V 4 bases and J 3 bases; bases outside gene matches: 1. The CDR3 contains 14 residues. Germline loops: CDR1 LGHNA, CDR2 YSLEER.

The chain carries TRBV19 and TRBJ2-2; the D gene is possibly TRBD1 (5 bases). The V gene lost 3 bases and the J gene lost 2 bases, with 10 bases spanning the gap. Germline values: CDR1 LNHDA, CDR2 SQIVND (reference sequence). The CDR3 is 15 amino acids. CDR3 region: CASSITGINTGELFF. The CDR3 DNA reads TGTGCCAGTAGTATTACAGGAATCAACACCGGGGAGCTGTTTTTT.

This chain uses TRBV7-8 with TRBJ1-5; D gene ambiguous. V was cut by 1 base and J by 0 bases, with 7 bases left in between. Germline CDR1 SGHVS, CDR2 FQNEAQ. CDR3 length equals 15 residues. In DNA form, the CDR3 reads TGTGCCAGCAGCTTAGGCGTCTATAGCAATCAGCCCCAGCATTTT. Translating it yields CASSLGVYSNQPQHF.

The gene calls are TRBV19 and TRBJ1-4; TRBD1 might be the D (5 bases). The V and J ends lost 7 bases and 5 bases respectively, with 14 bases between them. This CDR3 is built from 14 residues. CDR1 and CDR2 (germline): LNHDA, SQIVND (reference sequence). DNA of the CDR3: TGTGCCAGTAATCCCGGGAGGGGAAATGAAAAACTGTTTTTT. This translates into CASNPGRGNEKLFF. The whole variable domain, remainder taken from reference TRBV19 and TRBJ1-4, is DGGITQSPKYLFRKEGQNVTLSCEQNLNHDAMYWYRQDPGQGLRLIYYSQIVNDFQKGDIAEGYSVSREKKESFPLTVTSAQKNPTAFYLCASNPGRGNEKLFFGSGTQLSVL.

The chain employs TRBV11-3 and TRBJ1-2; D uncertain. This CDR3 has 12 residues. V was cut by 5 bases and J by 4 bases, with 8 bases left in between. CDR1 and CDR2 from the germline V gene are SGHNT and YENEEA. DNA of the CDR3: TGTGCCAGCAGCGCCGGTGGCTATGGCTACACCTTC. Translation gives CASSAGGYGYTF.

The J gene is TRBJ1-3, the V gene TRBV2; D remains ambiguous. The CDR3 extends over 15 amino acids. Deletions cut 2 bases from V and 0 bases from J, with 8 bases between. Germline lookup yields CDR1 SNHLY and CDR2 FYNNEI. In DNA form, the CDR3 reads TGTGCCAGCAGTGAATTCCCGTACTCTGGAAACACCATATATTTT. Its translation: CASSEFPYSGNTIYF.

J is TRBJ2-5 and V is TRBV25-1, with D maybe TRBD1 (6 bases). The CDR3 runs 14 residues. Trimming took off 4 bases at V and 2 bases at J, with 11 bases between the two ends. Looked up from germline, CDR1 is MGHDK and CDR2 is SYGVNS. The CDR3 nucleotides are TGTGCCAGCAGTGCTTGGACAGTACAAGAGACCCAGTACTTC. This codes for CASSAWTVQETQYF.

This rearrangement joins TRBV12-3 or TRBV12-4 to TRBJ2-1; D is ambiguous. The V end lost 7 bases, the J end lost 6 bases, and 13 bases lay between the germline ends. The CDR3 extends over 13 amino acids. CDR3 loop: CASTLVAGNEQFF. CDR3 bases: TGTGCCAGCACTCTCGTGGCTGGCAATGAGCAGTTCTTC.

The CDR3 DNA is TGTGCCAGCAGAGGGACAGGGGACTACGAGCAGTACTTC. The encoded protein is CASRGTGDYEQYF. The chain couples TRBV5-6 to TRBJ2-7; 10 bases are a match to TRBD1. The CDR3 extends over 13 amino acids. The V segment lost 5 bases and the J segment 3 bases; nucleotides outside the gene matches: 2. Germline CDR1 reads SGHDT; CDR2 reads YYEEEE.

This CDR3 is CALISARVWTEAFF. The CDR3 coding sequence is TGTGCCTTGATCTCAGCCAGGGTTTGGACTGAAGCTTTCTTT. The chain recombines TRBV30 with TRBJ1-1; the D gene is possibly TRBD1 (5 bases). Germline V CDR1 and CDR2: GTSNPN, SVGIG (reference sequence). The CDR3 has 14 residues. The V and J ends lost 7 bases and 5 bases respectively, with 20 bases between them.